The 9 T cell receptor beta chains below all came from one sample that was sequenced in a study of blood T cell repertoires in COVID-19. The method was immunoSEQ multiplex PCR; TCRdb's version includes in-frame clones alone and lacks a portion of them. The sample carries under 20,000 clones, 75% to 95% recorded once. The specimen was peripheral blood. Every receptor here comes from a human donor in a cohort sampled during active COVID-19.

The CDR3 DNA reads TGTGCCAGCAGTTCCCGCGGACTAGGGCCCAATGAGCAGTTCTTC. As protein: CASSSRGLGPNEQFF. This chain links TRBV7-2 with TRBJ2-1; 7 nucleotides agree with TRBD2. Trimming took 6 bases from V and 6 from J; bases not matched to a gene: 11. The germline V gene encodes CDR1 SGHTA and CDR2 FQGNSA. CDR3 size: 15 residues.

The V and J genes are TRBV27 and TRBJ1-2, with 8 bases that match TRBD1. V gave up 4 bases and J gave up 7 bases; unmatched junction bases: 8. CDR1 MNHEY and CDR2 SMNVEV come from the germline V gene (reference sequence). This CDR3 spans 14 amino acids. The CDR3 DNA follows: TGTGCCAGCAGTTCGCCGGGACAGGCGACTGGCTACACCTTC. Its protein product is CASSSPGQATGYTF.

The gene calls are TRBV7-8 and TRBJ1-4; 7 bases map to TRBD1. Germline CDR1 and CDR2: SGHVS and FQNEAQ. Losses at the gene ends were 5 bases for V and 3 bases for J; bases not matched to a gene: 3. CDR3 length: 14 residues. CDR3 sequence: CASSLRGANEKLFF. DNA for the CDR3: TGTGCCAGCAGCCTCAGGGGGGCTAATGAAAAACTGTTTTTT.

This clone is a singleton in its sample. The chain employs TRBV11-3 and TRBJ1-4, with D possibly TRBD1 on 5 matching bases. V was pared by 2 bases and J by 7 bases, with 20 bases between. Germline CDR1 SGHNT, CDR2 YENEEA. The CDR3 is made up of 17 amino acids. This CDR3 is CASSLSFGLGAGEKLFF. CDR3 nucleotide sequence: TGTGCCAGCAGCTTATCTTTCGGGCTAGGGGCAGGTGAAAAACTGTTTTTT.

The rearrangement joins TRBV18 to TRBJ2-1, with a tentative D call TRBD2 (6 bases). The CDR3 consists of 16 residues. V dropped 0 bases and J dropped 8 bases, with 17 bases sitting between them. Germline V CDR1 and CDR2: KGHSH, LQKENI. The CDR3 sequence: CASSPPGAGRIDEQFF. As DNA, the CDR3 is TGTGCCAGCTCACCACCTGGTGCGGGGCGTATCGATGAGCAGTTCTTC. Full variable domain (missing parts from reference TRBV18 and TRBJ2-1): NAGVMQNPRHLVRRRGQEARLRCSPMKGHSHVYWYRQLPEEGLKFMVYLQKENIIDESGMPKERFSAEFPKEGPSILRIQQVVRGDSAAYFCASSPPGAGRIDEQFFGPGTRLTVL.

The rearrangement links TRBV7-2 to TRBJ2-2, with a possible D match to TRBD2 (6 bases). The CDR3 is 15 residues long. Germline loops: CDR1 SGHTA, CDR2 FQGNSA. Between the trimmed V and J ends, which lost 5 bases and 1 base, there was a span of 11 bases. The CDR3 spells CASSISGGNTGELFF. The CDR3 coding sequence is TGTGCCAGCAGCATATCCGGGGGGAACACCGGGGAGCTGTTTTTT. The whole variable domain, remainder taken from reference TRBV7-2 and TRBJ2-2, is GAGVSQSPSNKVTEKGKDVELRCDPISGHTALYWYRQSLGQGLEFLIYFQGNSAPDKSGLPSDRFSAERTGGSVSTLTIQRTQQEDSAVYLCASSISGGNTGELFFGEGSRLTVL.

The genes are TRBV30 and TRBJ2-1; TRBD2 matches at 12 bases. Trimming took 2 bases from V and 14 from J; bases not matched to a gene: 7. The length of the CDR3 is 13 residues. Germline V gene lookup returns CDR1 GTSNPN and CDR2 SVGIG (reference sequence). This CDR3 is CAWSNGLAGTKFF. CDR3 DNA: TGTGCCTGGAGTAACGGACTAGCGGGGACTAAGTTCTTC.

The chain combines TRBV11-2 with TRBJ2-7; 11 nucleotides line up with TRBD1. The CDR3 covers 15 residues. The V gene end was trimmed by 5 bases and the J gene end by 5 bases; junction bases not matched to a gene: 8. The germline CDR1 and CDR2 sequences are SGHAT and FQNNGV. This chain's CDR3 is CASSLEGQGEDEQYF. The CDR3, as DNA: TGTGCCAGCAGCCTCGAGGGACAGGGGGAGGACGAGCAGTACTTC.

The CDR3 spells CASSVASQLTDTQYF. DNA of the CDR3: TGTGCCAGCAGCGTAGCTAGTCAGCTCACAGATACGCAGTATTTT. The chain is built from TRBV9 and TRBJ2-3; no firm D call. The CDR3 is made up of 15 amino acids. Trimming shortened V by 0 bases and J by 2 bases, and 10 bases separated the two germline ends. The germline V gene has CDR1 SGDLS and CDR2 YYNGEE.